This T cell receptor beta chain was sequenced for a study of blood T cell repertoires in COVID-19 (dated by TCRdb to the early 2020s). About the study as a whole: The collaborator samples originated in the United States, Italy and Spain and spanned the acute and convalescent phases of COVID-19. The dataset comprised deeply sampled blood TCRbeta repertoires from subjects exposed to, actively infected with, or recovered from COVID-19. The repertoires were released in a freely available public database intended as a resource for research on the immune response to SARS-CoV-2. The sample metadata nearly always contained a de-identified subject ID, COVID-19 status, age in years and sex. The material from the prospective study consisted of cDNA or gDNA derived from T cells, B-cell-depleted T cells, or PBMCs. HLA class I and class II types, where available, came from metadata supplied by the sample provider rather than from assay-based typing. Samples were obtained from the ongoing ImmuneRACE study (first 160 participants) and from 1,254 subjects provided by 6 global collaborators.

Whole blood was collected in K2EDTA tubes by collaborating institutions according to the institutions' own protocols. For TCRbeta analysis, collaborators shipped samples as frozen whole blood, isolated PBMCs, or DNA extracted from either of those sample types. On the study overall, not on this receptor specifically: The quantity of clinical and demographic metadata differed by source and by participant and was supplied without curation.

The immunoSEQ Assay, a bias-controlled multiplex PCR, was used to amplify TCRbeta CDR3 regions from genomic DNA. In the original analysis: Nucleated cell counts per sample were estimated from amplification of reference gene primers within the assay. Sequence reads were collapsed and filtered to measure the absolute abundance of every unique TCRbeta CDR3 rearrangement. For each sample, productive Simpson clonality was calculated by taking the square root of Simpson's diversity index across productive rearrangements. TCRdb obtained this table from immuneACCESS and retained in-frame rearrangements with V and J assigned. These tables miss some clones; where compared with another copy, unresolved V genes account for less than half of the shortfall, and the remainder is unexplained. The V and J calls and clone size are taken from that table; D and trimming were inferred from the DNA. Here the sample has some 76,000 clones; around 91% occur a single time. The ten most abundant clones make up around 5.4% of the sample.

The CDR3, cysteine through phenylalanine, is 17 amino acids long. Solely the CDR3 DNA is kept, with 51 bases framed from the first base. The germline V gene sets CDR1 to SNHLY and CDR2 to FYNNEI. Germline trimming: 2 bases from V, 2 bases from J; junction bases outside gene matches: 6. Worth noting for this clone: Its recognized antigen is unknown. The sample holds no much larger clone one base away, and base qualities are not on file.

Sample: peripheral blood. The chain couples TRBV2 to TRBJ2-2; TRBD2 lines up with 9 middle nucleotides. This receptor was identified in a human donor in a cohort sampled during active COVID-19. CDR3 protein: CASSETSGRFNTGELFF. Read as DNA, the sequence is TGTGCCAGCAGTGAAACTAGCGGGCGATTTAACACCGGGGAGCTGTTTTTT.